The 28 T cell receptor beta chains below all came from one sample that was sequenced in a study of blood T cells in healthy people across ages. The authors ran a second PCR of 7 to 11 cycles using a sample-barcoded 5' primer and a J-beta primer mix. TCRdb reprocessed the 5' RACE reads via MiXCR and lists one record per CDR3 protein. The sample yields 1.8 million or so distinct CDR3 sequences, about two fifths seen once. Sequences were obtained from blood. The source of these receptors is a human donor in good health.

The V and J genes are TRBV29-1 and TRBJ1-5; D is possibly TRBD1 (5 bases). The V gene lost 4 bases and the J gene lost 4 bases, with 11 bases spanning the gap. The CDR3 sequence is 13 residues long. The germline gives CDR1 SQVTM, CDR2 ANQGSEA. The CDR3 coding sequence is TGCAGCGTTGTCTCACAGGCTAATCAGCCCCAGCATTTT. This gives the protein CSVVSQANQPQHF.

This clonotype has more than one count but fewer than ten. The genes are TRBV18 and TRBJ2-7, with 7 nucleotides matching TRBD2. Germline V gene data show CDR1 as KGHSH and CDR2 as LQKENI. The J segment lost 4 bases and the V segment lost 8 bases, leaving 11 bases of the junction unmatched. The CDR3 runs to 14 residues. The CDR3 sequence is CASRQPTGGYEQYF. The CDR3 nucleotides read TGTGCCAGCCGTCAACCCACCGGGGGGTACGAGCAGTACTTC.

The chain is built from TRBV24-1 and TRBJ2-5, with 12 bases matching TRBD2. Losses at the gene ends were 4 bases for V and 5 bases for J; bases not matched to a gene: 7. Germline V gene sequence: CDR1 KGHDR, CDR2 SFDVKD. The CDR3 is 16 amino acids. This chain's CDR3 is CATSESSGGARETQYF. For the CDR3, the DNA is TGTGCCACCAGTGAATCTAGCGGGGGGGCCCGGGAGACCCAGTACTTC.

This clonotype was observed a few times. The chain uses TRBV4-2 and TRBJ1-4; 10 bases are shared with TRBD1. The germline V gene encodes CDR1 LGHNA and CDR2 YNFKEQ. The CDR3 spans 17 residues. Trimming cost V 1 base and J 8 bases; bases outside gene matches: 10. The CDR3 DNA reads TGTGCCAGCAGCCAAGTTTTTAGGGGGACAGGGGCGGAAAAACTGTTTTTT. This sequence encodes CASSQVFRGTGAEKLFF.

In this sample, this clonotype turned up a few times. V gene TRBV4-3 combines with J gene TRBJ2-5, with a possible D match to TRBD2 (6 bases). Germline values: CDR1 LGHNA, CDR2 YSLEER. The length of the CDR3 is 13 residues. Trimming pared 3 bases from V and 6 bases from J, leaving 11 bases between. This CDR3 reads CASSQGGVKTQYF. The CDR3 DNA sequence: TGCGCCAGCAGCCAGGGCGGGGTTAAGACCCAGTACTTC.

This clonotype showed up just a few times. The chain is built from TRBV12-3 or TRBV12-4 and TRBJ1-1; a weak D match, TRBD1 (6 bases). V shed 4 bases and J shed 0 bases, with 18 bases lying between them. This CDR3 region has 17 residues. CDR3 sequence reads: CASSSLGGARMNTEAFF. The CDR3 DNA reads TGTGCCAGCAGTTCGCTGGGGGGGGCGAGGATGAACACTGAAGCTTTCTTT.

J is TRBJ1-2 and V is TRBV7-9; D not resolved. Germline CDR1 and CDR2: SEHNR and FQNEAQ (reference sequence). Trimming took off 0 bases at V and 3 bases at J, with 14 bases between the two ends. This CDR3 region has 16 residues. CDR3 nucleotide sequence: TGTGCCAGCAGCTTAGCGTACCTGGTCGTCGACTATGGCTACACCTTC. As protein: CASSLAYLVVDYGYTF.

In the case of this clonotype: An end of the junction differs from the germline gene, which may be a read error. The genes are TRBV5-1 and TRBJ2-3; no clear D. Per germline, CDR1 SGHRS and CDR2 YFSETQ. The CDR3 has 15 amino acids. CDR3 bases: TGCGCCGGCAGCTTGGACGGGTCGGCGACAGATACGCAGTATTTT. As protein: CAGSLDGSATDTQYF.

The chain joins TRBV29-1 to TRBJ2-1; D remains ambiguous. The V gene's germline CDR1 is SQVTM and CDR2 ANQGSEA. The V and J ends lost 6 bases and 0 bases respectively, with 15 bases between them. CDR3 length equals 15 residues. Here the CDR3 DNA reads TGCAGCGTCCACCTCTGGCAGAGCTCCTACAATGAGCAGTTCTTC. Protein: CSVHLWQSSYNEQFF.

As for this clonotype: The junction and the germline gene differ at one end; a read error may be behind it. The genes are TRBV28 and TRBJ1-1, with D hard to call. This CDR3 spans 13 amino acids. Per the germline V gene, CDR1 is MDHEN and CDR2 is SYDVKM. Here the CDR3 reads CASCGQVNTEAFF. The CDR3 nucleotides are TGTGCCAGCTGTGGGCAGGTGAACACCGAAGCTTTCTTT. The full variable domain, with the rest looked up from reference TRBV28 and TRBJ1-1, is DVKVTQSSRYLVKRTGEKVFLECVQDMDHENMFWYRQDPGLGLRLIYFSYDVKMKEKGDIPEGYSVSREKKERFSLILESASTNQTSMYLCASCGQVNTEAFFGQGTRLTVV.

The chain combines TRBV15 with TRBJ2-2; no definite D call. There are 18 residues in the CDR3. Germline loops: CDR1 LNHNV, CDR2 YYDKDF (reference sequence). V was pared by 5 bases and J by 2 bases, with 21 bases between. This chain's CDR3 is CATSDKRASQSNTGELFF. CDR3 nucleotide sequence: TGTGCCACCAGCGATAAAAGGGCCTCCCAATCTAACACCGGGGAGCTGTTTTTT.

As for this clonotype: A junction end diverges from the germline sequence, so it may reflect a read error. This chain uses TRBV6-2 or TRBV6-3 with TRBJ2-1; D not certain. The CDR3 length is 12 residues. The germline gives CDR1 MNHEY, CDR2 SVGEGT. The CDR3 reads CASSYDGIRQVF. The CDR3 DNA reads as TGTGCCAGCAGTTACGATGGTATTCGGCAGGTCTTC.

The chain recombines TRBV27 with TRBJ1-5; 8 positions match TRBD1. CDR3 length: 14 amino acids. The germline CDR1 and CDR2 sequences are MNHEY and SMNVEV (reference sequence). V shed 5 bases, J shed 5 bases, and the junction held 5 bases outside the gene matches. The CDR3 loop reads CASSDRGPYQPQHF. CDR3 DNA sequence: TGTGCCAGCAGTGACAGGGGCCCCTATCAGCCCCAGCATTTT.

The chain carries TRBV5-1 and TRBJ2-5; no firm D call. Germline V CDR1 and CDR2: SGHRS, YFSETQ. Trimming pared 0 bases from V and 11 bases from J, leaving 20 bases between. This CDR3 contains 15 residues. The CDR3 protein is CASSLGPRKEIGQYF. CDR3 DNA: TGCGCCAGCAGCTTGGGGCCCCGCAAGGAAATTGGGCAGTACTTC. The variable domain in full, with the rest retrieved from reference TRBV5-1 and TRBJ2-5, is KAGVTQTPRYLIKTRGQQVTLSCSPISGHRSVSWYQQTPGQGLQFLFEYFSETQRNKGNFPGRFSGRQFSNSRSEMNVSTLELGDSALYLCASSLGPRKEIGQYFGPGTRLLVL.

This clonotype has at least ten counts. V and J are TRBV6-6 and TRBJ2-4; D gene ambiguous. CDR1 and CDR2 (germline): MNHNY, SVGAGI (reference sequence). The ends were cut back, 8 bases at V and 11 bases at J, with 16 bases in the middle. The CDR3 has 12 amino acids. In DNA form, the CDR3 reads TGTGCCAGCTCCACCGGTCCAAGTGTTCAGTACTTC. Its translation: CASSTGPSVQYF.

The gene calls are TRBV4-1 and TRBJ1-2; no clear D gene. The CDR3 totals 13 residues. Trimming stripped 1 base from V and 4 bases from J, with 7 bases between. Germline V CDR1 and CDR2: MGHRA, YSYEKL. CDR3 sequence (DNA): TGCGCCAGCAGCCAAGTTGAGGTCTATGGCTACACCTTC. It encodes CASSQVEVYGYTF.

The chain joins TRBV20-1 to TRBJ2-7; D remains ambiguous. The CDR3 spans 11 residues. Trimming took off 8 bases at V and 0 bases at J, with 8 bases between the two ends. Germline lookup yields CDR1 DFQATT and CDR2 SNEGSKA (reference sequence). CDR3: CSLRTSYEQYF. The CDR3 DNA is TGCAGTCTGAGGACCTCCTACGAGCAGTACTTC.

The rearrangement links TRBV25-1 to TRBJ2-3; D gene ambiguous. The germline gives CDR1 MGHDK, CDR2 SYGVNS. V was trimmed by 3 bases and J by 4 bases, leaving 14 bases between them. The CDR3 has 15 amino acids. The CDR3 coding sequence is TGTGCCAGCAGTGATCGGACCTACACACCAGATACGCAGTATTTT. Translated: CASSDRTYTPDTQYF.

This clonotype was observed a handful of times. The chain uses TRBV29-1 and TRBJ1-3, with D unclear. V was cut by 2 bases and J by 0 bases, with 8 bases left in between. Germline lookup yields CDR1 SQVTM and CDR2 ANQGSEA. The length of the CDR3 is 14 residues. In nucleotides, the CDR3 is TGCAGCGTTGAAAGGCAGCTCTCTGGAAACACCATATATTTT. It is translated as CSVERQLSGNTIYF.

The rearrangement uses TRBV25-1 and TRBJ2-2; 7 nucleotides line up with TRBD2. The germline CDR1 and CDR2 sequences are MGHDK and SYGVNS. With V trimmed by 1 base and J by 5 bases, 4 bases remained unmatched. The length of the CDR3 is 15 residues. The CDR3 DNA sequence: TGTGCCAGCAGTGAATTCGGGGGGATAACCGGGGAGCTGTTTTTT. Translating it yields CASSEFGGITGELFF.

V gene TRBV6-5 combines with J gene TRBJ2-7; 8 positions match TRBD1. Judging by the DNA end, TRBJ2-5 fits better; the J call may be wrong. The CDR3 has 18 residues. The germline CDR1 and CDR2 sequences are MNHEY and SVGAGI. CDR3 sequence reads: CASSYGTGPIFKRETQYF. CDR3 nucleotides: TGTGCCAGCAGTTATGGGACAGGACCCATTTTCAAGCGAGAGACCCAGTACTTC.

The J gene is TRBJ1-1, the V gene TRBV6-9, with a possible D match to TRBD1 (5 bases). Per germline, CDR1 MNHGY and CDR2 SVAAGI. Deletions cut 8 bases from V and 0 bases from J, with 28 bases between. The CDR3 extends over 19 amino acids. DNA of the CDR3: TGTGCCAGCCCCTTAGATCAGGGACTCATTGATTTCCTGAACACTGAAGCTTTCTTT. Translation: CASPLDQGLIDFLNTEAFF.

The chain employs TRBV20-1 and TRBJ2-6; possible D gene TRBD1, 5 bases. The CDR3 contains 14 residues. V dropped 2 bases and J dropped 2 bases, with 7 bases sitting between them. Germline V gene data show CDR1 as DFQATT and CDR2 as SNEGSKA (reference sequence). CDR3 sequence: CSARLGAGANVLTF. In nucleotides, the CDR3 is TGCAGTGCTAGACTAGGGGCTGGGGCCAACGTCCTGACTTTC.

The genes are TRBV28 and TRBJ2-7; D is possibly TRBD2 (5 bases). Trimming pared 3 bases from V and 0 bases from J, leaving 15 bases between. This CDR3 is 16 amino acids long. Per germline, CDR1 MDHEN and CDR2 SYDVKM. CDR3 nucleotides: TGTGCCAGCAGTTTGTTCAGTGCGGGTCCCTCCTACGAGCAGTACTTC. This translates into CASSLFSAGPSYEQYF.

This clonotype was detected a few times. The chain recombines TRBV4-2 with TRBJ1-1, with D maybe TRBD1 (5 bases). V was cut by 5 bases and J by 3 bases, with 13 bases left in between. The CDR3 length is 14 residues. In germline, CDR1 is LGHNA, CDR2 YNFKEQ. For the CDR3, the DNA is TGTGCCAGCAGCGCTCGGGGAGGGGACACTGAAGCTTTCTTT. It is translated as CASSARGGDTEAFF.

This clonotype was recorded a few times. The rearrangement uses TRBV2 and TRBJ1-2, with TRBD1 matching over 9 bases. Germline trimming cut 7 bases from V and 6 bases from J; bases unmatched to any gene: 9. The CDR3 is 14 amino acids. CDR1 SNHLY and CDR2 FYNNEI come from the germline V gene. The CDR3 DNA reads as TGTGCCAGCACTGACACGACAGGGGGGGATGGCTACACCTTC. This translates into CASTDTTGGDGYTF.

The CDR3 region has the DNA TGTGCCATCAGTTCGGGCCTACGGAGCAATCAGCCCCAGCATTTT. Translation gives CAISSGLRSNQPQHF. This chain uses TRBV10-3 with TRBJ1-5; D gene ambiguous. Germline assignment: CDR1 ENHRY and CDR2 SYGVKD. The CDR3 totals 15 residues. Trimming removed 5 bases at V and 1 base at J, with 12 bases between.

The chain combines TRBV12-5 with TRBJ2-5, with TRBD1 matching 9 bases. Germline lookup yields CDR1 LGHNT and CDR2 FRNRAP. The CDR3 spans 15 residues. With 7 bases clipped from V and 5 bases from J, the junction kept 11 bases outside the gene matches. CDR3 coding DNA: TGTGCTAGTGATACAGGGACAGGGTATTTTGAGACCCAGTACTTC. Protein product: CASDTGTGYFETQYF.